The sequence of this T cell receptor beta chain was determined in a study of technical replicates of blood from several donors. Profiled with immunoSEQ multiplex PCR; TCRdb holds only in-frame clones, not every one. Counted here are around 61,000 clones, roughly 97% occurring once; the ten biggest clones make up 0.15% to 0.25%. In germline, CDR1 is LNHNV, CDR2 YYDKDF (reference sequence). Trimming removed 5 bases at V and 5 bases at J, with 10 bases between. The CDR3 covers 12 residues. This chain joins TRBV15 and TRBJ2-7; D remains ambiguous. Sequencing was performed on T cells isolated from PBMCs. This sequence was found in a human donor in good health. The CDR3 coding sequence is TGTGCCACCAGCCGCGTGGGCCACGAGCAGTACTTC. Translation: CATSRVGHEQYF.